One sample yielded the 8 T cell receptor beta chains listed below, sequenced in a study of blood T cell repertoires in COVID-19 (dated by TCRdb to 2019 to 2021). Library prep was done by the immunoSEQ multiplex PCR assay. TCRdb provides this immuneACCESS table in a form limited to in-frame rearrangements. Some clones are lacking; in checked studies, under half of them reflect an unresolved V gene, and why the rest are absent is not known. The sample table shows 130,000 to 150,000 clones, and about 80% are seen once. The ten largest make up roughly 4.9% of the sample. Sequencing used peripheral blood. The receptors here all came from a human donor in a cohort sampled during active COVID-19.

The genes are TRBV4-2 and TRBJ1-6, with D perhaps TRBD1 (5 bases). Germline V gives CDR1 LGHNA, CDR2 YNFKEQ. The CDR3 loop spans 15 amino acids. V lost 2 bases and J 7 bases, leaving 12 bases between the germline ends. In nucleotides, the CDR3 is TGTGCCAGCAGCCAACTCGGACAATCCAATTCACCCCTCCACTTT. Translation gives CASSQLGQSNSPLHF.

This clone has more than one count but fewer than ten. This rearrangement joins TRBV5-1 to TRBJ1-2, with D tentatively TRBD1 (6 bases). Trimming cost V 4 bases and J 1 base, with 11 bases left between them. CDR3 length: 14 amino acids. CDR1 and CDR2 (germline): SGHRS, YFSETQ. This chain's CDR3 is CASSNYRVNYGYTF. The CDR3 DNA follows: TGCGCCAGCAGCAACTACAGGGTTAACTATGGCTACACCTTC.

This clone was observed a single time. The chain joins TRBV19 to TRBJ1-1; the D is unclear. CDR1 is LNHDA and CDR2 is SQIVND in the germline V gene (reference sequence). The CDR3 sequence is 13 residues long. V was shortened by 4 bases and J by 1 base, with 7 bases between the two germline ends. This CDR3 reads CASSTNRNTEAFF. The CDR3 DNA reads TGTGCCAGTAGTACCAACAGGAACACTGAAGCTTTCTTT.

CDR3 region: CASSEVFGGTFGTDTQYF. In DNA, the CDR3 is TGTGCCAGCAGTGAAGTATTTGGAGGGACCTTTGGCACAGATACGCAGTATTTT. The V gene is TRBV2, the J gene TRBJ2-3, with D maybe TRBD2 (6 bases). Germline V lookup: CDR1 SNHLY, CDR2 FYNNEI. This CDR3 is built from 18 residues. The ends were cut back, 1 base at V and 1 base at J, with 18 bases in the middle.

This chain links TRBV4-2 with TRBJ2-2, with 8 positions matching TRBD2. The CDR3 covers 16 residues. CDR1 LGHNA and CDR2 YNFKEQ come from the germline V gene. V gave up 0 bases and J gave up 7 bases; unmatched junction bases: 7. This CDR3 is CASSQDGGSGDGELFF. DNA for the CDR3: TGTGCCAGCAGCCAAGATGGGGGTAGCGGGGACGGGGAGCTGTTTTTT.

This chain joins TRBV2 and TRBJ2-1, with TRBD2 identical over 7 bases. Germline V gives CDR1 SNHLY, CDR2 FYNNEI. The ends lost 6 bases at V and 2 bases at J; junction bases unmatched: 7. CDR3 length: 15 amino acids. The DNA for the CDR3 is TGTGCCAGCAGGGGCTGGAGCGGGACCTACAATGAGCAGTTCTTC. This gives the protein CASRGWSGTYNEQFF. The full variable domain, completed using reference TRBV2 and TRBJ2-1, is EPEVTQTPSHQVTQMGQEVILRCVPISNHLYFYWYRQILGQKVEFLVSFYNNEISEKSEIFDDQFSVERPDGSNFTLKIRSTKLEDSAMYFCASRGWSGTYNEQFFGPGTRLTVL.

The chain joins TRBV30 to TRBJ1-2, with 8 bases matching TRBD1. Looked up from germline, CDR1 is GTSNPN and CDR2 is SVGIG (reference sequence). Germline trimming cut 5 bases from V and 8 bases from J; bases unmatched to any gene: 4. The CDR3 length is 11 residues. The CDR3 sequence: CAWQGAGGYTF. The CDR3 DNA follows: TGTGCCTGGCAGGGGGCTGGGGGCTACACCTTC.

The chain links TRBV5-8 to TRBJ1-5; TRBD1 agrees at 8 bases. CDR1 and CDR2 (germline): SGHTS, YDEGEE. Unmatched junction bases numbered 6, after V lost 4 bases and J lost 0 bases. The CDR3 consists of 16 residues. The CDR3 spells CASSRQGPYSNQPQHF. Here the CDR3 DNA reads TGTGCCAGCAGCCGACAGGGGCCGTATAGCAATCAGCCCCAGCATTTT.